These 13 T cell receptor beta chains were sequenced from one sample in a study of T-cell memory formation after mild COVID-19. MiXCR, run by TCRdb on the 5' RACE reads, gives a single entry per CDR3 protein. Of some 300,000 distinct CDR3 sequences listed, 20% to 25% are singletons. Sequenced sample: PBMCs or a T cell subset sorted from them (not recorded which). The origin of the receptors is a man younger than 35 who had mild COVID-19 (a few samples of this study predate the infection). Cell type and time point are not known.

The gene calls are TRBV20-1 and TRBJ2-1; 7 bases line up with TRBD2. Germline loops: CDR1 DFQATT, CDR2 SNEGSKA (reference sequence). Trimming took 3 bases from V and 5 from J; bases not matched to a gene: 4. The CDR3 loop spans 13 amino acids. The CDR3 loop is CSASRGVNNEQFF. DNA for the CDR3: TGCAGTGCTAGCCGGGGGGTCAACAATGAGCAGTTCTTC.

V gene TRBV20-1 combines with J gene TRBJ2-3, with D perhaps TRBD2 (6 bases). V gave up 4 bases and J gave up 4 bases, with 15 bases separating them. Per germline, CDR1 DFQATT and CDR2 SNEGSKA (reference sequence). The CDR3 totals 14 residues. CDR3 in amino acids: CSATPPERADTQYF. The CDR3 DNA sequence: TGCAGTGCTACCCCCCCCGAGCGGGCAGATACGCAGTATTTT.

The rearrangement uses TRBV7-2 and TRBJ1-4; possibly TRBD1 for D (6 bases). Germline lookup yields CDR1 SGHTA and CDR2 FQGNSA. V shed 1 base and J shed 8 bases, with 11 bases lying between them. This CDR3 spans 14 amino acids. The CDR3 DNA reads as TGTGCCAGCAGCTTAGTCGGGGGGCGCGAAAAACTGTTTTTT. As protein: CASSLVGGREKLFF.

This clonotype showed up just a few times. The CDR3 region has the DNA TGTGCCATCATGGCAAGCAACAATGAGCAGTTCTTC. This gives the protein CAIMASNNEQFF. The chain joins TRBV10-3 to TRBJ2-1; unclear D gene. V lost 7 bases, J lost 5 bases, and 9 bases lay in between. Germline assignment: CDR1 ENHRY and CDR2 SYGVKD. This CDR3 spans 12 amino acids.

This clonotype was counted a few times. The genes are TRBV11-2 and TRBJ2-1; 12 bases match TRBD2. V was pared by 8 bases and J by 7 bases, with 15 bases of the junction left unmatched. CDR1 and CDR2 from the germline V gene are SGHAT and FQNNGV. CDR3 length: 17 amino acids. Here the CDR3 DNA reads TGTGCCAGCCGTTTCCCTAAACTAGCGGGGGGCGGAAATGAGCAGTTCTTC. Its translation: CASRFPKLAGGGNEQFF.

This clonotype has just a few counts. The CDR3: CASSVDSGGRETQYF. CDR3 in DNA: TGTGCCAGCAGCGTAGACAGCGGGGGGCGGGAGACCCAGTACTTC. The V gene is TRBV9, the J gene TRBJ2-5, with 9 bases identical to TRBD2. V lost 0 bases and J lost 5; bases outside the gene matches: 5. The germline gives CDR1 SGDLS, CDR2 YYNGEE. The CDR3 runs to 15 residues. Full variable domain (remainder filled in from reference TRBV9 and TRBJ2-5): DSGVTQTPKHLITATGQRVTLRCSPRSGDLSVYWYQQSLDQGLQFLIQYYNGEERAKGNILERFSAQQFPDLHSELNLSSLELGDSALYFCASSVDSGGRETQYFGPGTRLLVL.

The V call is TRBV7-8, the J call TRBJ2-7, with 9 bases matching TRBD1. V dropped 0 bases and J dropped 2; count of bases not matched to a gene: 2. The CDR3 contains 15 residues. CDR1 SGHVS and CDR2 FQNEAQ come from the germline V gene. CDR3 sequence: CASSLAGQGAYEQYV. CDR3 DNA: TGTGCCAGCAGCTTAGCGGGACAGGGCGCCTACGAGCAGTACGTC.

J is TRBJ1-6 and V is TRBV27; D may be TRBD1 (6 bases). CDR1 and CDR2 from the germline V gene are MNHEY and SMNVEV (reference sequence). The CDR3 contains 15 residues. Trimming cost V 5 bases and J 7 bases, with 15 bases left between them. The CDR3 DNA reads as TGTGCCAGCAGTGCTACAGGGAAGGGAAATTCACCCCTCCACTTT. Its translation is CASSATGKGNSPLHF.

The chain uses TRBV4-3 and TRBJ2-3; 9 bases are shared with TRBD2. CDR1 and CDR2 (germline): LGHNA, YSLEER. The CDR3 sequence is 19 residues long. The J segment lost 7 bases and the V segment lost 0 bases, leaving 17 bases of the junction unmatched. CDR3 coding DNA: TGCGCCAGCAGCCAAGAGCCGGCGGGGGGGGCGGAGCGAGAAAATACGCAGTATTTT. Its protein is CASSQEPAGGAERENTQYF.

This clonotype was recorded a few times. The chain carries TRBV5-1 and TRBJ1-1; TRBD1 matches at 8 bases. This CDR3 spans 12 amino acids. V trimming: 3 bases; J trimming: 9 bases; junction bases outside the gene matches: 4. Germline V gene data show CDR1 as SGHRS and CDR2 as YFSETQ. This CDR3 reads CASSSGQGQAFF. The CDR3 region has the DNA TGCGCCAGCAGCTCCGGACAGGGCCAAGCTTTCTTT.

The gene calls are TRBV3-1 and TRBJ1-2; D unresolved. The CDR3 has 14 amino acids. Per germline, CDR1 LGHDT and CDR2 YNNKEL (reference sequence). V lost 1 base, J lost 8 bases, and 14 bases lay in between. DNA for the CDR3: TGTGCCAGCAGCCAAGGTTTTCGGGGTTCGGGCTACACCTTC. Amino acid sequence: CASSQGFRGSGYTF.

This chain links TRBV15 with TRBJ1-5, with D tentatively TRBD1 (5 bases). The CDR3 runs to 15 residues. CDR1 and CDR2 (germline): LNHNV, YYDKDF (reference sequence). Trimming took off 0 bases at V and 4 bases at J, with 10 bases between the two ends. The CDR3: CATSRDLGQNQPQHF. The DNA for the CDR3 is TGTGCCACCAGCAGAGATCTGGGGCAGAATCAGCCCCAGCATTTT.

This chain connects TRBV7-8 to TRBJ1-4; TRBD1 aligns across 7 bases. Germline lookup yields CDR1 SGHVS and CDR2 FQNEAQ. The junction had 9 bases not matched to a gene; V was cut back by 0 bases and J by 5 bases. The CDR3 has 17 residues. The CDR3 sequence is CASSLAGPGGFNEKLFF. The DNA for the CDR3 is TGTGCCAGCAGCTTAGCGGGGCCAGGGGGATTCAATGAAAAACTGTTTTTT.